The T cell receptor (beta chain) described here comes from a study of shared clonotypes between healthy human individuals. Study details: CD8 memory received one plate per donor, CD8 naive two, CD4 memory three and CD4 naive three.

V lost 1 base and J lost 10, with 10 bases in between. The CDR3 totals 12 residues. Germline CDR1 and CDR2: SGHTA and FQGNSA. This clone has ten or more counts. Here immunoSEQ multiplex PCR was the method, and the copy in TCRdb shows in-frame clones only, minus some. This table has about 1 million clones, approximately 70% appearing once. Material for sequencing was memory CD4+ T cells sorted from blood. The subset denotes: CD45RA-negative fraction. J is TRBJ1-1 and V is TRBV7-2; D is unclear. This receptor was identified in a man between 18 and 29 years old in good health. The CDR3 region is CASSLVGRRAFF. In DNA form, the CDR3 reads TGTGCCAGCAGCTTAGTGGGCAGGCGAGCTTTCTTT.